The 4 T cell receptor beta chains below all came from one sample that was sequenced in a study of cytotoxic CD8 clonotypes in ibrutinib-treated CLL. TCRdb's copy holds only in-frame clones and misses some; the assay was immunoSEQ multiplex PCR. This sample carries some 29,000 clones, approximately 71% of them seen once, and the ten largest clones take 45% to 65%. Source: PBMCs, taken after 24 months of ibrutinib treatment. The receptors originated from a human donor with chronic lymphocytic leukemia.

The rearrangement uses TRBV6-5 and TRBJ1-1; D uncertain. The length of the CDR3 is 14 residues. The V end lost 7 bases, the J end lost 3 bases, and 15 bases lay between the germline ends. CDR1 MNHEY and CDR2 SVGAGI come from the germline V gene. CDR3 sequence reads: CASTSLGWDTEAFF. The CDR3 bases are TGTGCCAGCACCAGCCTGGGTTGGGACACTGAAGCTTTCTTT.

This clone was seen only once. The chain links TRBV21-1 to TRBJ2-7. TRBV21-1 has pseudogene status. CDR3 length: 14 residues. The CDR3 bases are TGTGCCAGCAGCAAATGGAAAACTTCCTACGAGCAGTACTTC. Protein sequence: CASSKWKTSYEQYF.

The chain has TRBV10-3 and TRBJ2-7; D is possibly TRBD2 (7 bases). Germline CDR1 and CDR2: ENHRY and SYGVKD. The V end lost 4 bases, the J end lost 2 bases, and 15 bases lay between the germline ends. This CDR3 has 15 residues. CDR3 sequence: CAISAGGRVPYEQYF. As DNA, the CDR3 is TGTGCCATCAGTGCGGGGGGCAGGGTTCCCTACGAGCAGTACTTC.

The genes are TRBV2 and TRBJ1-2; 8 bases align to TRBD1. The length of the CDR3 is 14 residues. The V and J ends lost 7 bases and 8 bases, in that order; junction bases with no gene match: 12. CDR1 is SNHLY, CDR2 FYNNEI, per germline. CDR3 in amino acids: CASTGQVGAGGYTF. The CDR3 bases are TGTGCCAGCACGGGACAGGTAGGAGCGGGCGGCTACACCTTC.